A selection of T cell receptor beta chains follows, all from one sample in a study of identical twins. TCRdb fed the 5' RACE reads into MiXCR, producing one record per CDR3 protein. In the table there are about 190,000 distinct CDR3 sequences, approximately 15% of which are singletons. The same data also went into a second study, on T cells expressing NK-cell markers.

The specimen was CD8+ T cells sorted from blood. The receptor source for this set is a woman younger than 30 in good health. Each CDR3 is given with its conserved first and last residue. D genes are given only for firm matches. Expanded clones get a size class; other rows say once, few or many, or leave the size out.

cdr3_length: 15
d_call: TRBD1
j_call: TRBJ2-1
v_call: TRBV12-5
clone_size: .
cdr3_aa: CASVPQGLAWNEQFF
cdr3_nt: TGTGCTAGTGTTCCACAGGGGCTAGCCTGGAATGAGCAGTTCTTC

cdr3_length: 13
d_call: .
j_call: TRBJ2-7
v_call: TRBV7-9
clone_size: .
cdr3_aa: CASSLGVGEEQYF
cdr3_nt: TGTGCCAGCAGCTTAGGTGTCGGGGAAGAGCAGTACTTC

cdr3_length: 15
d_call: .
j_call: TRBJ2-5
v_call: TRBV6-1
clone_size: .
cdr3_aa: CATSRGGRAVETQYF
cdr3_nt: TGTGCCACCTCGAGGGGGGGCAGGGCTGTGGAGACCCAGTACTTC

cdr3_length: 16
d_call: .
j_call: TRBJ2-1
v_call: TRBV14
clone_size: .
cdr3_aa: CASSQDRSGRYNEQFF
cdr3_nt: TGTGCCAGCAGCCAAGATCGGTCAGGTCGCTACAATGAGCAGTTCTTC

cdr3_length: 14
d_call: .
j_call: TRBJ1-1
v_call: TRBV9
clone_size: .
cdr3_aa: CASSMVLGGAEAFF
cdr3_nt: TGTGCCAGCAGTATGGTACTTGGAGGCGCTGAAGCTTTCTTT

cdr3_length: 15
d_call: .
j_call: TRBJ1-5
v_call: TRBV12-3/TRBV12-4
clone_size: .
cdr3_aa: CASSLYPRVNQPQHF
cdr3_nt: TGTGCCAGCAGTTTATATCCCAGGGTCAATCAGCCCCAGCATTTT

cdr3_length: 13
d_call: .
j_call: TRBJ1-2
v_call: TRBV20-1
clone_size: .
cdr3_aa: CSAQTGQRYGYTF
cdr3_nt: TGCAGTGCTCAGACGGGTCAACGCTATGGCTACACCTTC

cdr3_length: 15
d_call: TRBD2
j_call: TRBJ2-5
v_call: TRBV11-2
clone_size: .
cdr3_aa: CASSLGGGPRETQYF
cdr3_nt: TGTGCCAGCAGCTTAGGGGGAGGGCCGAGAGAGACCCAGTACTTC

cdr3_length: 13
d_call: TRBD2
j_call: TRBJ2-7
v_call: TRBV9
clone_size: .
cdr3_aa: CASSLGLVSEQYF
cdr3_nt: TGTGCCAGCAGCTTAGGACTAGTCTCCGAGCAGTACTTC

cdr3_length: 13
d_call: .
j_call: TRBJ1-1
v_call: TRBV5-6
clone_size: .
cdr3_aa: CASSLGGAPQAFF
cdr3_nt: TGTGCCAGCAGCTTGGGAGGGGCGCCGCAGGCTTTCTTT

cdr3_length: 14
d_call: .
j_call: TRBJ2-2
v_call: TRBV12-3/TRBV12-4
clone_size: .
cdr3_aa: CASSFISPTGELFF
cdr3_nt: TGTGCCAGCAGTTTCATCAGTCCAACCGGGGAGCTGTTTTTT

cdr3_length: 18
d_call: .
j_call: TRBJ2-1
v_call: TRBV20-1
clone_size: .
cdr3_aa: CSARELPPDVFIPNEQFF
cdr3_nt: TGCAGTGCTAGAGAGCTGCCTCCCGATGTGTTTATCCCCAATGAGCAGTTCTTC

cdr3_length: 16
d_call: TRBD1
j_call: TRBJ2-2
v_call: TRBV10-3
clone_size: .
cdr3_aa: CAISGTGGIYTGELFF
cdr3_nt: TGTGCCATCAGTGGGACAGGGGGAATTTACACCGGGGAGCTGTTTTTT

cdr3_length: 14
d_call: .
j_call: TRBJ1-1
v_call: TRBV4-1
clone_size: .
cdr3_aa: CASSHLQRNTEAFF
cdr3_nt: TGCGCCAGCAGCCATCTCCAGAGGAACACTGAAGCTTTCTTT

cdr3_length: 13
d_call: .
j_call: TRBJ1-2
v_call: TRBV12-3/TRBV12-4
clone_size: few
cdr3_aa: CASSQPGHYGYTF
cdr3_nt: TGTGCCAGCAGCCAACCGGGACACTATGGCTACACCTTC

cdr3_length: 17
d_call: TRBD2
j_call: TRBJ2-3
v_call: TRBV7-8
clone_size: .
cdr3_aa: CASTLGLAGGGTDTQYF
cdr3_nt: TGTGCCAGCACACTAGGACTAGCGGGAGGTGGCACAGATACGCAGTATTTT

cdr3_length: 16
d_call: TRBD2
j_call: TRBJ2-1
v_call: TRBV18
clone_size: many
cdr3_aa: CASSPSSGSTYNEQFF
cdr3_nt: TGTGCCAGCTCACCTAGTAGCGGGAGTACCTACAATGAGCAGTTCTTC

cdr3_length: 14
d_call: .
j_call: TRBJ2-1
v_call: TRBV27
clone_size: .
cdr3_aa: CASSLSRTTTEQFF
cdr3_nt: TGTGCCAGCAGTTTATCGCGGACGACGACTGAGCAGTTCTTC

cdr3_length: 16
d_call: TRBD2
j_call: TRBJ2-3
v_call: TRBV9
clone_size: .
cdr3_aa: CASSEGGATYTDTQYF
cdr3_nt: TGTGCCAGCAGCGAGGGAGGGGCCACGTACACAGATACGCAGTATTTT

cdr3_length: 15
d_call: .
j_call: TRBJ2-2
v_call: TRBV28
clone_size: few
cdr3_aa: CASSLVGLNTGELFF
cdr3_nt: TGTGCCAGCAGTTTGGTTGGTCTGAACACCGGGGAGCTGTTTTTT

cdr3_length: 13
d_call: TRBD2
j_call: TRBJ2-7
v_call: TRBV27
clone_size: .
cdr3_aa: CASQLAGGREQYF
cdr3_nt: TGTGCCAGCCAACTAGCGGGAGGGCGGGAGCAGTACTTC

cdr3_length: 14
d_call: TRBD2
j_call: TRBJ2-1
v_call: TRBV3-1
clone_size: once
cdr3_aa: CASRHGSGVDEQFF
cdr3_nt: TGTGCCAGCAGACACGGTAGCGGGGTGGATGAGCAGTTCTTC

cdr3_length: 15
d_call: .
j_call: TRBJ1-4
v_call: TRBV20-1
clone_size: many
cdr3_aa: CSARAGNREYEKLFF
cdr3_nt: TGCAGTGCTAGAGCCGGGAACAGGGAGTATGAAAAACTGTTTTTT

cdr3_length: 13
d_call: .
j_call: TRBJ2-7
v_call: TRBV7-9
clone_size: few
cdr3_aa: CASSQSFPYEQYF
cdr3_nt: TGTGCCAGCAGCCAATCATTCCCCTACGAGCAGTACTTC

cdr3_length: 15
d_call: .
j_call: TRBJ2-1
v_call: TRBV12-3/TRBV12-4
clone_size: few
cdr3_aa: CASSFNYLEGLEQFF
cdr3_nt: TGTGCCAGCAGTTTTAACTACCTGGAAGGTTTGGAGCAGTTCTTC

cdr3_length: 13
d_call: .
j_call: TRBJ2-1
v_call: TRBV12-3/TRBV12-4
clone_size: few
cdr3_aa: CASSLNPNNEQFF
cdr3_nt: TGTGCCAGCAGTTTGAATCCCAACAATGAGCAGTTCTTC